This TCR beta chain stems from a study of T-cell reconstitution after alpha-beta-depleted transplantation in children. This sample's TCRbeta library carried unique molecular identifier barcodes. TCRdb re-derived calls from the PCR reads in MiXCR, one entry per CDR3 protein. The sample comprises more than 550,000 distinct CDR3 sequences, roughly 10% of which are singletons, and about 4.2% rests with the top ten. Germline lookup yields CDR1 SGHAT and CDR2 FQNNGV. CDR3 length equals 15 residues. V lost 2 bases, J lost 8 bases, and 5 bases stayed unmatched. This chain uses TRBV11-2 with TRBJ2-1; 11 bases match TRBD2. The sequence came from a human donor who donated a stem cell graft to a child with acute myeloid leukemia. Material: PBMCs from the stem cell graft donor, obtained from the stem cell graft. This CDR3 is CASSLTSGSLYEQFF. CDR3 nucleotide sequence: TGTGCCAGCAGCTTAACTAGCGGGAGTTTGTATGAGCAGTTCTTC.